This T cell receptor beta chain comes out of a study of tumor-infiltrating lymphocytes in primary liver carcinoma. Germline loops: CDR1 MNHEY, CDR2 SVGAGI. The CDR3 spans 17 residues. Unsorted whole blood supplied the RNA, and germline DNA was extracted too. Comments on this clonotype: Its ends do not fully match the called genes, so a read error is possible.

TCR beta cDNA was prepared out of about 530 ng total RNA by means of a constant-region primer. Slightly modified ARM-PCR served as the procedure for the TCR beta libraries. These libraries came from three rounds of nested multiplex PCR. For roughly 10 cycles apiece, the opening two PCR rounds ran with TRBV1-TRBV30 forward primers and a C-beta reverse primer. TCRdb itself ran the multiplex PCR reads through MiXCR, one entry per CDR3 protein. The sample includes approximately 330,000 distinct CDR3 sequences, less than 75% of them seen just once. The source is a man aged 35 to 55 with primary liver carcinoma and hepatitis B virus infection. The source material was peripheral blood. The chain has TRBV6-5 and TRBJ1-2, with D perhaps matching TRBD1 (5 bases). In DNA, the CDR3 is TGTGCCAACAGTTACGGGTTTGGAAAGGGGATTTACTATGGCTACACCTTC. Its translation is CANSYGFGKGIYYGYTF.